There are many counts of the clone carrying this T cell receptor (beta chain). Its target is not known. Scientists made TCR beta libraries using quantitative 5'-RACE with molecular barcodes. TCRdb re-called the 5' RACE reads through MiXCR, storing one row per CDR3 protein. The data hold 200,000 or so distinct CDR3 sequences, with roughly 25% observed a single time. This sample is part of a study of CD8 T cells in ankylosing spondylitis. Study-wide results and limits: A TCR beta motif of eight or nine highly homologous variants seemed to mark ankylosing spondylitis blood. Reported data indicate significant enrichment of disease-linked clones within matched ankylosing spondylitis synovial fluid. In peripheral blood, disease-linked CD8+ clones occurred at relatively low frequencies.

The CDR3 is 15 residues long. Trimming pared 5 bases from V and 5 bases from J, leaving 18 bases between. Germline assignment: CDR1 WNHNN and CDR2 SYGVQD (reference sequence). V usage is TRBV10-1 and J usage is TRBJ1-1; the D is unclear. Sequenced: blood, either unsorted or a sorted T cell fraction (not recorded which). This TCR came from a male donor with ankylosing spondylitis or in good health (not recorded which). CDR3 bases: TGCGCCAGCAGTCCCACCCGGGCCCGTAAGACTGAAGCTTTCTTT. This translates into CASSPTRARKTEAFF.